This T cell receptor (beta chain) was profiled in a study of graft-versus-host responses after intestinal transplantation. As concerns this clone: Its antigen is not identified.

Germline assignment: CDR1 PRHDT and CDR2 FYEKMQ (reference sequence). CDR3 length: 15 amino acids. V lost 5 bases, J lost 4 bases, and 11 bases stayed unmatched. The repertoire was sequenced with immunoSEQ multiplex PCR; TCRdb's copy has only in-frame clones and lacks some. The table has tens of thousands of clones, more than 85% seen once. Material: unstimulated CD8+ T cells sorted from spleen or lymph node cells, obtained before intestinal transplant. The chain links TRBV13 to TRBJ2-7, with 7 bases aligning to TRBD2. The clonotype originates from a human donor who received an intestinal transplant. CDR3 loop: CASSPLPGREYEQYF. DNA of the CDR3: TGTGCCAGCAGCCCGCTACCAGGGAGGGAATACGAGCAGTACTTC.